This T cell receptor (beta chain) was captured by sequencing in a study of CD8 T cells in ankylosing spondylitis. Broader study findings: For ankylosing spondylitis blood, a TCR beta motif of seven to nine highly homologous variants appeared characteristic. Clones linked to disease were reported to show significant enrichment in matched ankylosing spondylitis synovial fluid.

Regarding this clonotype: Its antigen is not known.

Quantitative 5'-RACE with molecular barcodes generated TCR beta libraries. In TCRdb, the 5' RACE reads were re-called with MiXCR into one record per CDR3 protein. The profile shows some 330,000 distinct CDR3 sequences, under 8.5% of them singletons. Trimming took 6 bases from V and 6 from J; bases not matched to a gene: 4. The CDR3 runs to 12 residues. CDR1 is SNHLY and CDR2 is FYNNEI in the germline V gene. This TCR was recovered from a male donor with ankylosing spondylitis. The sample taken for sequencing was blood, either unsorted or a sorted T cell fraction (not recorded which). The gene calls are TRBV2 and TRBJ2-5, with 7 bases aligning to TRBD2. CDR3 in amino acids: CASRAGVQTQYF. The CDR3 DNA is TGTGCCAGCAGGGCGGGAGTTCAGACCCAGTACTTC. The full variable domain, rest sourced from reference TRBV2 and TRBJ2-5, is EPEVTQTPSHQVTQMGQEVILRCVPISNHLYFYWYRQILGQKVEFLVSFYNNEISEKSEIFDDQFSVERPDGSNFTLKIRSTKLEDSAMYFCASRAGVQTQYFGPGTRLLVL.